The following is a T cell receptor beta chain sequence with its context. This sample is drawn from a study of blood T cell repertoires in COVID-19. Assay: immunoSEQ multiplex PCR; the TCRdb copy retains only in-frame clones and omits some. The table has a few hundred thousand clones, approximately 80% seen once. This clonotype was obtained from a woman between 35 and 50 years old who had recovered from COVID-19. Sequencing used peripheral blood.

The CDR3 sequence is CASSYGGADQPQHF. The CDR3, as DNA: TGTGCCAGCAGTTACGGAGGTGCCGATCAGCCCCAGCATTTT. V gene TRBV6-5 combines with J gene TRBJ1-5; D call uncertain. V was pared by 2 bases and J by 5 bases, with 10 bases between. CDR3 size: 14 residues. The germline V gene has CDR1 MNHEY and CDR2 SVGAGI.